The clone carrying this T cell receptor (beta chain) came up many times. This sample's time point: newly diagnosed GD, antithyroid drugs for less than 3 months. PBMCs provided the RNA from which the TCR library was made. Recruitment took place at an endocrinology department in Xi'an, China. Germline CDR1 is SNHLY and CDR2 is FYNNEI. Trimming left V 5 bases short and J 6 bases short, with 10 bases between. The CDR3 totals 12 residues. Library construction for TCR beta used iRepertoire HTBI primers and Arm-PCR of CDR3 regions. TCRdb re-derived calls from the multiplex PCR reads in MiXCR, one entry per CDR3 protein. The sample lists approximately 460,000 distinct CDR3 sequences; around 17% were seen once. These data are taken from a study of regulatory T cells in long-lasting Graves disease. Background on the study: Graves' patients, newly diagnosed, had taken antithyroid drugs under 3 months.

These data were also reused for a study on T cells in Graves' hyperthyroidism and ophthalmopathy. From that paper: Together with thyroid ultrasound, orbital computed tomography, serum thyroxine and TRAb, clinical symptoms were used for diagnoses. RT-PCR in the first round (using the HTBI primer set) targeted the TCR CDR3.

The receptor comes from a woman aged 25 to 39 with Graves disease. The chain recombines TRBV2 with TRBJ1-1; D is undetermined. The specimen comprised peripheral blood mononuclear cells (PBMCs), sampled at new diagnosis, from a patient treated with antithyroid drugs. Here the CDR3 DNA reads TGTGCCAGCAGTACGAGCACCTCTGAAGCTTTCTTT. Its translation is CASSTSTSEAFF.